The 17 T cell receptor beta chains in this list originate from one sample, sequenced in a study of Graves' ophthalmopathy and Graves' hyperthyroidism. Amplifying from RNA transcripts, the study obtained TCR beta CDR3 regions. Second-round multiplex PCR came after a first-round RT-PCR that employed HTBI primers. One entry per CDR3 protein, called by TCRdb with MiXCR from the multiplex PCR reads. The data show 600,000 to 950,000 distinct CDR3 sequences, approximately 40% seen once. The specimen sequenced was peripheral blood. Every receptor here comes from an adult man with Graves' ophthalmopathy.

This clonotype was seen more than once but under ten times. The chain recombines TRBV7-9 with TRBJ2-2; unclear D gene. The V end lost 4 bases, the J end lost 1 base, and 16 bases lay between the germline ends. Germline-derived CDR1 and CDR2 are SEHNR and FQNEAQ (reference sequence). This CDR3 is built from 17 residues. The chain's CDR3 is CASSSDDLDVNTGELFF. CDR3 in DNA: TGTGCCAGCAGCTCCGATGACCTGGACGTGAACACCGGGGAGCTGTTTTTT.

This clonotype was counted between two and nine times. The genes are TRBV2 and TRBJ1-1; the D gene is possibly TRBD1 (5 bases). Trimming took off 10 bases at V and 1 base at J, with 31 bases between the two ends. This CDR3 comprises 19 residues. Germline V gene lookup returns CDR1 SNHLY and CDR2 FYNNEI. Here the CDR3 reads CAILPYAGQTYFGNTEAFF. The CDR3 nucleotides read TGTGCCATCCTACCCTACGCAGGACAAACCTACTTCGGGAACACTGAAGCTTTCTTT.

The chain has TRBV7-4 and TRBJ1-5, with D unclear. The CDR3 covers 14 residues. The germline V gene has CDR1 SGHVT and CDR2 SQSDAQ. V gave up 5 bases and J gave up 0 bases, with 8 bases separating them. The CDR3 nucleotides are TGTGCCAGCAGCCGGCGGGATAGCAATCAGCCCCAGCATTTT. Its translation is CASSRRDSNQPQHF.

The rearrangement uses TRBV20-1 and TRBJ2-5; 11 nucleotides match TRBD2. The germline V gene has CDR1 DFQATT and CDR2 SNEGSKA (reference sequence). The CDR3 totals 15 residues. The V gene end was trimmed by 0 bases and the J gene end by 1 base; junction bases not matched to a gene: 1. The CDR3 here is CSARELAGVQETQYF. The CDR3 coding sequence is TGCAGTGCTAGAGAACTAGCGGGGGTCCAAGAGACCCAGTACTTC.

V usage is TRBV6-2 or TRBV6-3 and J usage is TRBJ2-5; 12 nucleotides align to TRBD1. The junction had 24 bases not matched to a gene; V was cut back by 5 bases and J by 5 bases. CDR1 and CDR2 from the germline V gene are MNHEY and SVGEGT. CDR3 length equals 21 residues. This chain's CDR3 is CASSPRDRGLSGGRPGETQYF. Here the CDR3 DNA reads TGTGCCAGCAGTCCAAGGGACAGGGGGCTTTCGGGCGGGAGGCCTGGGGAGACCCAGTACTTC.

V and J are TRBV6-4 and TRBJ2-7; tentative D call: TRBD1 (5 bases). V was trimmed by 6 bases and J by 7 bases, leaving 28 bases between them. The CDR3 totals 17 residues. CDR1 is MRHNA, CDR2 SNTAGT, per germline. In nucleotides, the CDR3 is TGTGCCAGCAGGTCATCTGGGGCCAACGGTCCCAAACGGGAGCAGTACTTC. It is translated as CASRSSGANGPKREQYF.

Comments on this clonotype: Since the CDR3 does not end with the conserved phenylalanine or tryptophan, this likely comes from a read error. The limits of the CDR3 on the DNA are not certain, so only TCRdb's listed CDR3 is given. The chain has TRBV15 and TRBJ1-1. Looked up from germline, CDR1 is LNHNV and CDR2 is YYDKDF (reference sequence). From its first to its last residue, the CDR3 has 8 amino acids. This CDR3 is CATSRAPR.

This chain uses TRBV7-9 with TRBJ1-1; D remains unclear. V lost 2 bases and J 5 bases, leaving 9 bases between the germline ends. The CDR3 is 13 amino acids. Germline V CDR1 and CDR2: SEHNR, FQNEAQ (reference sequence). CDR3 amino acids: CASSLLHGTEAFF. The CDR3 DNA reads as TGTGCCAGCAGCTTACTCCACGGTACTGAAGCTTTCTTT.

The rearrangement uses TRBV7-2 and TRBJ2-5; D call uncertain. Trimming shortened V by 6 bases and J by 2 bases, and 16 bases separated the two germline ends. There are 15 residues in the CDR3. Germline V gene data show CDR1 as SGHTA and CDR2 as FQGNSA. The CDR3 spells CASRPFDGSQETQYF. The CDR3 nucleotides read TGTGCCAGCAGACCATTTGACGGATCACAAGAGACCCAGTACTTC.

Only a few counts were recorded for this clonotype. The chain couples TRBV11-1 to TRBJ1-1; TRBD1 is a possible D gene (5 bases). The germline CDR1 and CDR2 sequences are SGHAT and FQDESV (reference sequence). The CDR3 has 15 residues. V dropped 4 bases and J dropped 0 bases, with 12 bases sitting between them. The CDR3 DNA is TGTGCCAGCAGCTCGGGACCTGTCGTGAACACTGAAGCTTTCTTT. Protein: CASSSGPVVNTEAFF.

This clonotype was seen repeatedly, ten times or more. The rearrangement links TRBV7-9 to TRBJ2-5, with TRBD2 identical over 8 bases. V was pared by 1 base and J by 2 bases, with 3 bases of the junction left unmatched. This CDR3 spans 15 amino acids. Germline values: CDR1 SEHNR, CDR2 FQNEAQ (reference sequence). CDR3 in amino acids: CASSLGSGGQETQYF. CDR3 sequence (DNA): TGTGCCAGCAGCTTAGGGAGCGGGGGACAAGAGACCCAGTACTTC.

Only a few counts were recorded for this clonotype. The CDR3 region has the DNA TGTGCCAGCAGCTCGACAGGGAATGATGGCTACACCTTC. As protein: CASSSTGNDGYTF. The J gene is TRBJ1-2, the V gene TRBV7-9, with TRBD1 matching over 7 bases. Per the germline V gene, CDR1 is SEHNR and CDR2 is FQNEAQ (reference sequence). Losses at the gene ends were 4 bases for V and 6 bases for J; bases not matched to a gene: 5. The CDR3 consists of 13 residues. Combining the CDR3 with reference TRBV7-9 and TRBJ1-2 gives the whole variable domain DTGVSQNPRHKITKRGQNVTFRCDPISEHNRLYWYRQTLGQGPEFLTYFQNEAQLEKSRLLSDRFSAERPKGSFSTLEIQRTEQGDSAMYLCASSSTGNDGYTFGSGTRLTVV.

This clonotype has a handful of counts. This sequence joins TRBV5-1 and TRBJ1-4; no definite D call. V shed 0 bases and J shed 0 bases, with 9 bases lying between them. The CDR3 loop spans 16 amino acids. The V gene's germline CDR1 is SGHRS and CDR2 YFSETQ. This chain's CDR3 is CASSLGVVATNEKLFF. The CDR3 nucleotides are TGCGCCAGCAGCTTGGGAGTGGTTGCAACTAATGAAAAACTGTTTTTT.

This clonotype was counted a few times. The rearrangement joins TRBV19 to TRBJ1-2; D gene unclear. The CDR3 spans 12 residues. Germline V gives CDR1 LNHDA, CDR2 SQIVND (reference sequence). The chain's CDR3 is CARTELNYGYTF. The CDR3 region has the DNA TGTGCTAGGACCGAACTTAACTATGGCTACACCTTC.

This chain connects TRBV10-3 to TRBJ2-7; 8 bases line up with TRBD2. The CDR3 loop spans 13 amino acids. The V and J ends lost 10 bases and 2 bases, in that order; junction bases with no gene match: 7. Per the germline V gene, CDR1 is ENHRY and CDR2 is SYGVKD. The CDR3 DNA reads as TGTGCCAGAACCACTAGCGGTGCCTACGAGCAGTACTTC. As protein: CARTTSGAYEQYF.

This clonotype has a handful of counts. V and J are TRBV12-3 or TRBV12-4 and TRBJ2-7, with D possibly being TRBD2 (6 bases). V was shortened by 5 bases and J by 1 base, with 15 bases between the two germline ends. This CDR3 has 15 amino acids. CDR3 in DNA: TGTGCCAGCAGTCCGGACAAGGGAGGATCCTACGAGCAGTACTTC. It encodes CASSPDKGGSYEQYF.

This clonotype has at least ten counts. This chain connects TRBV2 to TRBJ1-4, with 7 bases that match TRBD1. The CDR3 consists of 14 residues. V was clipped by 8 bases and J by 8 bases; unmatched bases: 11. The germline V gene encodes CDR1 SNHLY and CDR2 FYNNEI. The chain's CDR3 is CASVRQGEGEKLFF. CDR3 nucleotides: TGTGCCAGCGTACGACAGGGCGAGGGGGAAAAACTGTTTTTT.